These 10 T cell receptor beta chains were sequenced from one sample in a study of yellow fever vaccine responses in identical twins. TCRdb recomputed calls from the RT-PCR reads with MiXCR, one row per CDR3 protein. The data show roughly 10,000 distinct CDR3 sequences, around four fifths seen once. Sequences were derived from T cells from blood (PBMCs), unsorted or a sorted subset (not recorded which), sampled before or after yellow fever vaccination (not recorded which). The receptors originated from a woman under 30 who received the yellow fever vaccine.

J is TRBJ1-2 and V is TRBV13; D is uncertain. Germline loops: CDR1 PRHDT, CDR2 FYEKMQ (reference sequence). The CDR3 runs to 14 residues. V gave up 6 bases and J gave up 1 base, with 12 bases separating them. The CDR3 coding sequence is TGTGCCAGCAGTTCAGGTGGATTTAACTATGGCTACACCTTC. Translated, it gives CASSSGGFNYGYTF.

This clonotype was recorded a few times. This chain connects TRBV7-6 to TRBJ1-2; D unclear. Germline CDR1 is SGHVS and CDR2 is FNYEAQ. The CDR3 covers 12 residues. The V end lost 2 bases, the J end lost 8 bases, and 9 bases lay between the germline ends. The CDR3 DNA reads as TGTGCCAGCAGCTTAATCTCGGGAGGCTACACCTTC. Translation: CASSLISGGYTF.

The J gene is TRBJ2-3, the V gene TRBV29-1; D is uncertain. This CDR3 is 12 amino acids long. Trimming took off 1 base at V and 3 bases at J, with 5 bases between the two ends. The germline V gene has CDR1 SQVTM and CDR2 ANQGSEA. The CDR3 nucleotides read TGCAGCGTTGAAGTGGGGACAGATACGCAGTATTTT. Translation gives CSVEVGTDTQYF.

This clonotype turned up a few times. The V call is TRBV6-1, the J call TRBJ1-1; TRBD1 might be the D (6 bases). V was trimmed by 6 bases and J by 5 bases, leaving 16 bases between them. The CDR3 runs to 14 residues. CDR1 MNHNS and CDR2 SASEGT come from the germline V gene. CDR3 nucleotides: TGTGCCAGCAGACGGGGGGCCGCGAGAACTGAAGCTTTCTTT. Its translation: CASRRGAARTEAFF.

The chain links TRBV20-1 to TRBJ1-2, with no clear D. Germline-derived CDR1 and CDR2 are DFQATT and SNEGSKA (reference sequence). The CDR3 is 18 amino acids. V lost 2 bases and J lost 0, with 22 bases in between. CDR3 residues: CSARILGRVTQTNYGYTF. The CDR3, as DNA: TGCAGTGCTAGAATACTAGGACGGGTAACCCAAACTAACTATGGCTACACCTTC.

The chain is built from TRBV24-1 and TRBJ2-6, with D possibly TRBD1 on 6 matching bases. Trimming shortened V by 4 bases and J by 7 bases, and 19 bases separated the two germline ends. Germline assignment: CDR1 KGHDR and CDR2 SFDVKD. The CDR3 runs 17 residues. In DNA, the CDR3 is TGTGCCACCAGTGAGCCTACAGGGCGCTCTGTAGCCAACGTCCTGACTTTC. This translates into CATSEPTGRSVANVLTF.

The rearrangement uses TRBV12-5 and TRBJ2-1; maybe TRBD2 (5 bases). Looked up from germline, CDR1 is LGHNT and CDR2 is FRNRAP. The CDR3 runs to 12 residues. The ends were cut back, 5 bases at V and 8 bases at J, with 10 bases in the middle. As DNA, the CDR3 is TGTGCTAGTGGTAGAGGACTGGATGAGCAGTTCTTC. Protein sequence: CASGRGLDEQFF.

This sequence joins TRBV28 and TRBJ1-1; 7 bases agree with TRBD1. The CDR3 contains 14 residues. The junction had 5 bases not matched to a gene; V was cut back by 6 bases and J by 1 base. The germline V gene encodes CDR1 MDHEN and CDR2 SYDVKM. CDR3 protein: CASRPQGENTEAFF. CDR3 bases: TGTGCCAGCAGGCCCCAGGGGGAGAACACTGAAGCTTTCTTT.

The V gene is TRBV5-1, the J gene TRBJ2-7; 9 nucleotides align to TRBD2. From germline, CDR1 is SGHRS and CDR2 YFSETQ. This CDR3 has 16 residues. V was clipped by 4 bases and J by 5 bases; unmatched bases: 13. CDR3 loop: CASSPTNSGSTNEQYF. For the CDR3, the DNA is TGCGCCAGCAGCCCCACTAATAGCGGGAGTACCAACGAGCAGTACTTC.

The chain has TRBV5-4 and TRBJ2-7; 7 nucleotides match TRBD2. The CDR3 has 16 amino acids. From germline, CDR1 is SGHNT and CDR2 YYREEE (reference sequence). V trimming: 0 bases; J trimming: 0 bases; junction bases outside the gene matches: 6. CDR3 sequence: CASSLEAGMSSYEQYV. Written as DNA, the CDR3 is TGTGCCAGCAGCTTGGAAGCGGGGATGAGCTCCTACGAGCAGTACGTC.